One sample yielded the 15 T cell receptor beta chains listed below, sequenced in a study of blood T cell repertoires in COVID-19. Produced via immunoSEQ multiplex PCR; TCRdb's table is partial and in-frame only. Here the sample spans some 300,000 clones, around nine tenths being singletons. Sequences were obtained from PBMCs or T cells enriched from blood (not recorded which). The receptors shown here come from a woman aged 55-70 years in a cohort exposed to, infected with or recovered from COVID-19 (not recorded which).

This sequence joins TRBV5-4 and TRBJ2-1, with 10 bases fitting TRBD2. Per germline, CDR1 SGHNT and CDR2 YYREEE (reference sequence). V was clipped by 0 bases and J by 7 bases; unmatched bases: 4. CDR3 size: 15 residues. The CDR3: CASSLDSGRINEQFF. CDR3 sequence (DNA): TGTGCCAGCAGCTTGGATAGCGGGAGGATAAATGAGCAGTTCTTC.

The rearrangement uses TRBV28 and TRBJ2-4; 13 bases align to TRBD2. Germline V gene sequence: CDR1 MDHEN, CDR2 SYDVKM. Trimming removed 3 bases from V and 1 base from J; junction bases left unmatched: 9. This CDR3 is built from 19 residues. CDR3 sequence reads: CASSLRTSGSDGAKNIQYF. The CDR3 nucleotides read TGTGCCAGCAGTTTGCGGACTAGCGGGAGTGATGGGGCCAAAAACATTCAGTACTTC.

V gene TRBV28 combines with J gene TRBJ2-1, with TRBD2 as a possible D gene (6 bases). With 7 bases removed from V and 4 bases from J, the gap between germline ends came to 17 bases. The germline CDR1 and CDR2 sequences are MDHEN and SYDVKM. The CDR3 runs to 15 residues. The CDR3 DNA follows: TGTGCCAGCAAACCCCCAGCGGGCGGATACAATGAGCAGTTCTTC. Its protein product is CASKPPAGGYNEQFF.

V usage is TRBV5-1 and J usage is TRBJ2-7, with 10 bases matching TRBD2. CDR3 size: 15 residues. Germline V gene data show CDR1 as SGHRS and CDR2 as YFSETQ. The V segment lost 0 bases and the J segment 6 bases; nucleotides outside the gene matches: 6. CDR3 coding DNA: TGCGCCAGCAGCTTGGCTAGCGGGAGTGTGGGCGAGCAGTACTTC. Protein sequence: CASSLASGSVGEQYF.

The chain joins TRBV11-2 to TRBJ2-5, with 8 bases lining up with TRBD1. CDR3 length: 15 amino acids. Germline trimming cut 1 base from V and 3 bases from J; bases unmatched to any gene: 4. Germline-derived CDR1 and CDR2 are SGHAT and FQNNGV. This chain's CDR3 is CASSLAPGQEETQYF. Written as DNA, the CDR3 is TGTGCCAGCAGCTTAGCCCCGGGACAGGAAGAGACCCAGTACTTC.

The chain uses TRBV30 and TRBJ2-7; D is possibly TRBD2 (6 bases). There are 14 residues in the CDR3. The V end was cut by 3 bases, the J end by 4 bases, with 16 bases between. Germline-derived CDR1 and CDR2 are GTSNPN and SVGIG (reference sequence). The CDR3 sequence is CAWRSGFGGYEQYF. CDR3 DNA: TGTGCCTGGAGGTCGGGGTTCGGAGGGTACGAGCAGTACTTC.

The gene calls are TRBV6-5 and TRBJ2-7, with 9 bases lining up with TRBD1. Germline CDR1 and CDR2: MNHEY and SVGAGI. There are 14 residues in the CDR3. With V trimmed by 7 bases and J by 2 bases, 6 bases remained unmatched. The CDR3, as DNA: TGTGCCAGCAATCCGACAGGGGGACCCTACGAGCAGTACTTC. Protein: CASNPTGGPYEQYF.

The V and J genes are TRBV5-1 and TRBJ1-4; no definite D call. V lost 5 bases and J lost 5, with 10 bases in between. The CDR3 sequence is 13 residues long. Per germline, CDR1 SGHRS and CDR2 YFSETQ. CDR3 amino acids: CASRQNQNEKLFF. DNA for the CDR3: TGCGCCAGCAGACAGAACCAGAATGAAAAACTGTTTTTT.

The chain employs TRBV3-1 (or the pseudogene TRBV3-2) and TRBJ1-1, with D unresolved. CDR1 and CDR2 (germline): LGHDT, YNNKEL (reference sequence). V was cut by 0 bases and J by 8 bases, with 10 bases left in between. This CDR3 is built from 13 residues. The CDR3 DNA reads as TGTGCCAGCAGCCAAGATATCAGTCCAGAAGCTTTCTTT. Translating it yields CASSQDISPEAFF.

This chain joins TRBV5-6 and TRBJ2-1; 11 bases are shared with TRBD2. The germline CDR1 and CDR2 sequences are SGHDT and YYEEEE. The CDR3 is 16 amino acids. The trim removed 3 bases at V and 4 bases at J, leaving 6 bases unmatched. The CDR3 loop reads CASSYWGLAEYNEQFF. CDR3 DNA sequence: TGTGCCAGCAGCTACTGGGGACTAGCGGAATACAATGAGCAGTTCTTC.

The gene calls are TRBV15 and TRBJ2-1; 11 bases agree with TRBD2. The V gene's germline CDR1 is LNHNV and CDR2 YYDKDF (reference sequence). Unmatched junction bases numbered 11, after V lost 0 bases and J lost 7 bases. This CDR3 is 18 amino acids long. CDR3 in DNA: TGTGCCACCAGCAGAGAGGGGGTAGCGGGAGGGCCAGGGAATGAGCAGTTCTTC. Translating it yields CATSREGVAGGPGNEQFF.

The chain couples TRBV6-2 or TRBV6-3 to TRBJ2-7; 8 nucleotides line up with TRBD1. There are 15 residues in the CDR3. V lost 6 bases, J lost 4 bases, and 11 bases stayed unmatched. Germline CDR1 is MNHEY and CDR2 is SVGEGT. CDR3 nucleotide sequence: TGTGCCAGCAGCCTCGGGACAGGAGGGAATTACGAGCAGTACTTC. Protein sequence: CASSLGTGGNYEQYF.

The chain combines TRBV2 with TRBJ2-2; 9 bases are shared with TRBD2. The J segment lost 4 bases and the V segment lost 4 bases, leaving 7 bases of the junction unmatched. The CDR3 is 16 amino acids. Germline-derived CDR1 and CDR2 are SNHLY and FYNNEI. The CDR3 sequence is CASSGRAGGFTGELFF. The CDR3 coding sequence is TGTGCCAGCAGTGGCCGGGCGGGAGGGTTCACCGGGGAGCTGTTTTTT.

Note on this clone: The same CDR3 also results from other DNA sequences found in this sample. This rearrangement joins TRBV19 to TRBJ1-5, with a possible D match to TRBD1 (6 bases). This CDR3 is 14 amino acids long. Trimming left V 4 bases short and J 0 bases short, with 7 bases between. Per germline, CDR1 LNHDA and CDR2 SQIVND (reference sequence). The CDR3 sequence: CASSRQDSNQPQHF. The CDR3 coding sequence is TGTGCCAGTAGTAGACAGGATAGCAATCAGCCCCAGCATTTT.

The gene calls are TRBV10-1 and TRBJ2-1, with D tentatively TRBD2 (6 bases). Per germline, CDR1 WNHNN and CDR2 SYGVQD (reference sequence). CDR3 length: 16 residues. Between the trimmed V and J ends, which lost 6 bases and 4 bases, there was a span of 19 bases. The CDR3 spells CASSRYRDSAYNEQFF. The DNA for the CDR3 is TGCGCCAGCAGCCGTTACCGGGACTCTGCTTACAATGAGCAGTTCTTC.